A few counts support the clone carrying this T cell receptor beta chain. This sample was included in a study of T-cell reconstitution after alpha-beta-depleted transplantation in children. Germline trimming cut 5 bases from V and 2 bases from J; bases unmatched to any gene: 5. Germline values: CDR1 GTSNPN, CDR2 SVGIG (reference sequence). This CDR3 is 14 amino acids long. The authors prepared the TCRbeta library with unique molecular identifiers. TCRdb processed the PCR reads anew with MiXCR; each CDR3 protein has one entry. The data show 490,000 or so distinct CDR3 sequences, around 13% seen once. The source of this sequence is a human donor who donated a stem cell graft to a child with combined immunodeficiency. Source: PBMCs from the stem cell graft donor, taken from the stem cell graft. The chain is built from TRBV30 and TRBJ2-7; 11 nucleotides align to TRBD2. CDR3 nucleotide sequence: TGTGCCTGGCATAGCGGGAGGGCCACCTACGAGCAGTACTTC. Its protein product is CAWHSGRATYEQYF.